This record covers a single TCR beta chain. This specimen comes from a study of blood T cell repertoires in COVID-19. This CDR3 region has 19 residues. Germline assignment: CDR1 SGHTA and CDR2 FQGNSA. Losses at the gene ends were 2 bases for V and 5 bases for J; bases not matched to a gene: 20. The protocol was immunoSEQ multiplex PCR, while the TCRdb copy is restricted to in-frame clones and leaves out a portion. The profile shows some 150,000 clones, roughly 85% of them singletons. This sequence originates from a man aged 50-60 years with acute or convalescent COVID-19. This chain links TRBV7-2 with TRBJ2-7, with TRBD2 matching over 8 bases. The sample was peripheral blood. Here the CDR3 DNA reads TGTGCCAGCAGCTTATCCCCCCCCTTTAACGGGAGGGCCAGGAACGAGCAGTACTTC. This codes for CASSLSPPFNGRARNEQYF.